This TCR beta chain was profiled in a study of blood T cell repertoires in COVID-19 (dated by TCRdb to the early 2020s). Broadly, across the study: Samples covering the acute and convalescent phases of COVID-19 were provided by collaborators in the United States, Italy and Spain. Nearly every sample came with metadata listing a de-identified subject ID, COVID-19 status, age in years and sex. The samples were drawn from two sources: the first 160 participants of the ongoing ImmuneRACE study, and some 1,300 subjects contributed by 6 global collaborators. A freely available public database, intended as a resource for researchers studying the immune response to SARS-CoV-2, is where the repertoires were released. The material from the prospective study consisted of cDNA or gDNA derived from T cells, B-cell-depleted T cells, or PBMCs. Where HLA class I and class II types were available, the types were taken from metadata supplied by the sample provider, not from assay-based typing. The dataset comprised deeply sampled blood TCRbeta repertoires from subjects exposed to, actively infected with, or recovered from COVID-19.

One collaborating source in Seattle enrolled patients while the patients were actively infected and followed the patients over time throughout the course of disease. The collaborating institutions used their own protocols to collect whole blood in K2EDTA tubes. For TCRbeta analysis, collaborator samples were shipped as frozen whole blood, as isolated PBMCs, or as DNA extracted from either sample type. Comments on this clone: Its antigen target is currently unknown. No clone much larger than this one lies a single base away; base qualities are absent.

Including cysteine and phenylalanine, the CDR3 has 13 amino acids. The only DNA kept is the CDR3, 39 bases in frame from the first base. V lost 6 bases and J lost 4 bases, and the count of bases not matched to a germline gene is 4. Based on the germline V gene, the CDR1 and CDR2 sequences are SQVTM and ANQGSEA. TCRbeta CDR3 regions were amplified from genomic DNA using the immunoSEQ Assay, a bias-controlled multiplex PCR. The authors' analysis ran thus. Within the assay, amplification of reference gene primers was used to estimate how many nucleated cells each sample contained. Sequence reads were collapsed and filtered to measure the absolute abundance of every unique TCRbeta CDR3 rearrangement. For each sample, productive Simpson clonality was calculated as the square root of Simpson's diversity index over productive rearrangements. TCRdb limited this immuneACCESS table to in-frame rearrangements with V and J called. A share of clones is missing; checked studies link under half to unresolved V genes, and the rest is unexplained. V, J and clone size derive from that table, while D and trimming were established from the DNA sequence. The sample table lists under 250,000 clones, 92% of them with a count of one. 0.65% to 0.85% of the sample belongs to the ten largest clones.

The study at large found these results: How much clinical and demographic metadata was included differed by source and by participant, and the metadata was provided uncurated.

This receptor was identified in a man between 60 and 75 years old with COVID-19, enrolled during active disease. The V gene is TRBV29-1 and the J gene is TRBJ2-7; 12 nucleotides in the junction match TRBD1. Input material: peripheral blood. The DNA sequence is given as TGCAGCGTGGGGACAGGGGGCCAGTACGAGCAGTACTTC. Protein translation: CSVGTGGQYEQYF.